The rows below give T cell receptor beta chains drawn from one sample of a study of blood T cell dynamics during melanoma immunotherapy. The table came from immunoSEQ multiplex PCR; TCRdb's copy has only in-frame clones and leaves some out. Here the sample spans under 15,000 clones, about 86% being singletons. The input for sequencing was blood, taken from a patient treated with checkpoint blockade. Every receptor here comes from a human donor with melanoma. Each CDR3 is given with its conserved first and last residue. A D gene is named only where the DNA matches it firmly. Rows may omit the clone size; those that give it use once, few, many or a size class.

cdr3_length j_call v_call d_call clone_size cdr3_nt cdr3_aa
16 TRBJ1-5 TRBV27 - - TGTGCCAGCAGTCCGCTTTTAGGGGCCGTTGATCAGCCCCAGCATTTT CASSPLLGAVDQPQHF
13 TRBJ2-4 TRBV6-1 TRBD2 - TGTGCCAGCAGGCAGCGGGGTCAAAACATTCAGTACTTC CASRQRGQNIQYF
16 TRBJ2-2 TRBV7-8 - - TGTGCCAGCAGCTTAATGGGGTCAACGAACACCGGGGAGCTGTTTTTT CASSLMGSTNTGELFF
14 TRBJ1-1 TRBV4-1 TRBD1 - TGCGCCAGCATGCTGACAGGGCGGGGAACTGAAGCTTTCTTT CASMLTGRGTEAFF
14 TRBJ2-5 TRBV27 TRBD2 - TGTGCCAGCAGCGACCTCGGGGGGGGAGAGACCCAGTACTTC CASSDLGGGETQYF
14 TRBJ2-7 TRBV6-6 TRBD1 - TGTGCCAGCAGAATCACCGGGACAGGGAACGAGCAGTACTTC CASRITGTGNEQYF
12 TRBJ2-7 TRBV6-6 - - TGTGCCAGCAGCCGTTCCGGCTACGAGCAGTACTTC CASSRSGYEQYF
13 TRBJ2-5 TRBV10-3 - - TGTGCCATCAGGACTAGTCCCCAAGAGACCCAGTACTTC CAIRTSPQETQYF
14 TRBJ1-2 TRBV9 - - TGTGCCAGCAGCGCCTTAAGCACAGGGCTTGGCTACACCTTC CASSALSTGLGYTF
14 TRBJ1-1 TRBV25-1 - - TGTGCCAGCAGTGAACCCAGATGGGGGACTGAAGCTTTCTTT CASSEPRWGTEAFF
14 TRBJ2-7 TRBV5-4 TRBD1 - TGTGCCAGCAGCTTGGAAGGGACAGGGGCCGAGCAGTACTTC CASSLEGTGAEQYF
15 TRBJ2-7 TRBV7-9 - - TGTGCCAGCAGCCCGGGGATTGGGGTTCAGGACGAGCAGTACTTC CASSPGIGVQDEQYF
11 TRBJ2-5 TRBV29-1 - - TGCAGCGTTACAAGAGGAGAGACCCAGTACTTC CSVTRGETQYF
14 TRBJ2-7 TRBV15 - - TGTGCCACCAGCCGCCGGGACTTCTCCTACGAGCAGTACTTC CATSRRDFSYEQYF
14 TRBJ1-2 TRBV18 - - TGTGCCAGCTCACCACAGGGCAGGGAAGGAGGCTACACCTTC CASSPQGREGGYTF
14 TRBJ2-3 TRBV6-1 - - TGTGCCAGCAGTGTCGACAGGGCGGGGGATACGCAGTATTTT CASSVDRAGDTQYF
15 TRBJ2-7 TRBV6-1 TRBD1 - TGTGCCAGCAGTCAAAGGGGACAGCCTGACTACGAGCAGTACTTC CASSQRGQPDYEQYF
15 TRBJ2-1 TRBV7-2 TRBD2 - TGTGCCAGCAGCCTCTCGACAGCGGGGGGGAGTGAGCAGTTCTTC CASSLSTAGGSEQFF
16 TRBJ2-1 TRBV5-1 - - TGCGCCAGCAGTATTGAAGGGGCAAGCTCCTACAATGAGCAGTTCTTC CASSIEGASSYNEQFF
15 TRBJ1-1 TRBV11-1 TRBD1 - TGTGCCAGCAAAGGGGACAGGGGCGAGAACACTGAAGCTTTCTTT CASKGDRGENTEAFF
16 TRBJ2-1 TRBV15 - - TGTGCCACCAGCAAATCAAGAAACGGATGGGGCAATGAGCAGTTCTTC CATSKSRNGWGNEQFF
14 TRBJ1-1 TRBV18 - - TGTGCCAGCTCACTCAAACAGGGGAACACTGAAGCTTTCTTT CASSLKQGNTEAFF
16 TRBJ2-5 TRBV5-4 TRBD2 - TGTGCCAGCAGCTTAGGGACTAGCGTGTTTGGAGAGACCCAGTACTTC CASSLGTSVFGETQYF
15 TRBJ1-2 TRBV6-4 - - TGTGCCAGCAGCCCCGGGAGGGCAACTAACTATGGCTACACCTTC CASSPGRATNYGYTF
13 TRBJ1-2 TRBV7-9 - once TGTGCCAGCAGCTTAGATGCGAACTATGGCTACACCTTC CASSLDANYGYTF
15 TRBJ2-7 TRBV4-2 TRBD2 - TGTGCCAGCAGCCAAGGCCTAGCGGGGTCCTACGAGCAGTACTTC CASSQGLAGSYEQYF
14 TRBJ2-1 TRBV7-3 TRBD2 - TGTGCCAGCAGCCCAGCCAGCGGGGGGGTTGAGCAGTTCTTC CASSPASGGVEQFF
15 TRBJ1-5 TRBV6-1 TRBD1 - TGTGCCAGCAGTGAGGACCGGACAGGGAATCAGCCCCAGCATTTT CASSEDRTGNQPQHF
15 TRBJ2-2 TRBV2 - - TGTGCCAGCAGTACGCCGACGGTGCCCGGCGGGGAGCTGTTTTTT CASSTPTVPGGELFF
15 TRBJ1-4 TRBV9 TRBD1 few TGTGCCAGCAGTCGGACAGGGGGCAGCAATGAAAAACTGTTTTTT CASSRTGGSNEKLFF
15 TRBJ2-3 TRBV7-3 TRBD2 - TGTGCCAGCAGACCTAGCGGGGGGTCCACAGATACGCAGTATTTT CASRPSGGSTDTQYF
14 TRBJ1-5 TRBV6-1 - few TGTGCCAGCAAAGTTGAGTATAGCAATCAGCCCCAGCATTTT CASKVEYSNQPQHF
12 TRBJ2-5 TRBV6-1 - - TGTGCCAGCAGGTCCTACCAAGAGACCCAGTACTTC CASRSYQETQYF
14 TRBJ2-3 TRBV6-1 - - TGTGCCAGCAGTGAAGCGCATTTAACAGATACGCAGTATTTT CASSEAHLTDTQYF
13 TRBJ2-7 TRBV7-9 - - TGTGCCAGCAGCTTATTCAGGGGCAACGAGCAGTACTTC CASSLFRGNEQYF
15 TRBJ2-2 TRBV19 TRBD2 few TGTGCCAGTAGTATGTGGACTAGCACTACCGGGGAGCTGTTTTTT CASSMWTSTTGELFF
13 TRBJ2-5 TRBV19 - - TGTGCCAGTAGTAGGGACGGGGAAGAGACCCAGTACTTC CASSRDGEETQYF
16 TRBJ2-2 TRBV9 TRBD1 - TGTGCCAGCAGCGGAAAGGGACAGGGGGCGTCAGGGGAGCTGTTTTTT CASSGKGQGASGELFF
13 TRBJ2-7 TRBV6-6 TRBD1 - TGTGCCAGCAGTTTATCCCGGGACAGACAGCAGTACTTC CASSLSRDRQQYF
13 TRBJ1-2 TRBV10-3 - - TGTGCCATCAGTGAGGGAGAGGCCTATGGCTACACCTTC CAISEGEAYGYTF
18 TRBJ2-7 TRBV10-3 TRBD1 - TGTGCCATCAGTGAGTATAATTCCGGGACAGGGGTTATCTACGAGCAGTACTTC CAISEYNSGTGVIYEQYF
13 TRBJ2-7 TRBV5-4 TRBD1 - TGTGCCAGCAGCTCGCACAGGGGGAACGAGCAGTACTTC CASSSHRGNEQYF
14 TRBJ2-1 TRBV11-3 - - TGTGCCAGCAGCTTAGGGACAGCAAAAAATGAGCAGTTCTTC CASSLGTAKNEQFF
13 TRBJ2-7 TRBV6-5 - - TGTGCCAGCAGTTACTTGCCAGACTACGAGCAGTACTTC CASSYLPDYEQYF
14 TRBJ2-3 TRBV5-1 TRBD1 - TGCGCCAGCAGCAGTGGGACAGCAGCTCTGTCGCAGTATTTT CASSSGTAALSQYF
17 TRBJ2-1 TRBV7-2 - - TGTGCCAGCAGACCAATAGCGGTCCCCACAGGGTCGAATGAGCAGTTCTTC CASRPIAVPTGSNEQFF
18 TRBJ2-7 TRBV7-8 TRBD2 - TGTGCCAGCAGCTTGGGGACTAGCGGGGGAACAGTCTCCTACGAGCAGTACTTC CASSLGTSGGTVSYEQYF
14 TRBJ2-7 TRBV11-2 - few TGTGCCAGCAGCCCCCCCTCGGGCTCCTACGAGCAGTACTTC CASSPPSGSYEQYF
17 TRBJ1-2 TRBV5-4 - - TGTGCCAGCAGCTTGGAAGGTAGTGGCAGTCTCACTTGGGGCTACACCTTC CASSLEGSGSLTWGYTF
13 TRBJ2-2 TRBV14 - few TGTGCCAGCAGCCGTGTAAACACCGGGGAGCTGTTTTTT CASSRVNTGELFF
14 TRBJ1-2 TRBV30 - - TGTGCCTGGAAGGGATTGACAGCTAACTATGGCTACACCTTC CAWKGLTANYGYTF
14 TRBJ1-1 TRBV6-5 TRBD1 - TGTGCCAGCAGCTCCGGGACAGGGTTGACTGAAGCTTTCTTT CASSSGTGLTEAFF
15 TRBJ1-6 TRBV4-1 - - TGCGCCAGCAGCCGAGGACGGGATAATAATTCACCCCTCCACTTT CASSRGRDNNSPLHF
15 TRBJ1-3 TRBV6-5 TRBD1 once TGTGCCAGCAGTTACGGGTACAGGGGTGGAAACACCATATATTTT CASSYGYRGGNTIYF
13 TRBJ2-3 TRBV7-3 - - TGTGCCAGCAGCTTAGACAGCACAGATACGCAGTATTTT CASSLDSTDTQYF
15 TRBJ2-5 TRBV19 TRBD1 - TGTGCCAGTACCAAGACTCGGACAGGGGGAGAGACCCAGTACTTC CASTKTRTGGETQYF
14 TRBJ1-1 TRBV5-1 - - TGCGCCAGCAGCCTGGAGCAGGGGCGCACTGAAGCTTTCTTT CASSLEQGRTEAFF
15 TRBJ2-1 TRBV19 - - TGTGCCAGTAGTATTTGGGGGGGCGTTGCCAATGAGCAGTTCTTC CASSIWGGVANEQFF